The TCR beta chain described here comes from a study of shared clonotypes between healthy human individuals. Study-wide results and caveats: Between a handful of donors, naive CD4 clonotypes were shared at a level of approximately 5%.

This clone turned up a few times. Its antigen is not identified. The sample holds other DNA sequences that translate to the same CDR3. TCRdb's copy holds only in-frame clones and misses some; the assay was immunoSEQ multiplex PCR. The sample includes around 2.1 million clones, approximately 94% of them seen just once. V shed 6 bases and J shed 1 base, with 13 bases lying between them. Germline CDR1 reads LNHDA; CDR2 reads SQIVND (reference sequence). This CDR3 spans 14 amino acids. It was into CD45RA+ naive and CD45RA-negative memory subsets that the CD4+ cells were split. The source material was naive CD4+ T cells sorted from blood. Subset here: CD45RA+ positively selected. The chain recombines TRBV19 with TRBJ2-7; possibly TRBD2 for D (5 bases). The clonotype was recovered from a man younger than 30 in good health. CDR3 residues: CASSLGLASYEQYF. The CDR3 nucleotides are TGTGCCAGTAGCCTCGGGCTAGCTTCCTACGAGCAGTACTTC.